Below, 27 T cell receptor beta chains from the same sample are listed, as sequenced in a study of T cells in Graves' hyperthyroidism and ophthalmopathy. Amplified regions were TCR beta CDR3 sequences from RNA transcripts. With the HTBI primer set, the TCR CDR3 went through a first round of RT-PCR. TCRdb reprocessed the multiplex PCR reads via MiXCR and lists one record per CDR3 protein. The table has around 700,000 distinct CDR3 sequences, 18% seen once. Material for sequencing was blood. These receptor sequences come from a woman between 45 and 60 years old with Graves' hyperthyroidism that later progressed to Graves' ophthalmopathy.

This clonotype was seen a handful of times. The V call is TRBV6-2 or TRBV6-3, the J call TRBJ2-1, with no clear D. V lost 10 bases and J lost 2, with 15 bases in between. The CDR3 has 14 amino acids. CDR1 and CDR2 from the germline V gene are MNHEY and SVGEGT. The CDR3 bases are TGTGCCACCGAGACGAGCGACCCCTACAATGAGCAGTTCTTC. Residues: CATETSDPYNEQFF.

This clonotype was recorded a few times. This sequence joins TRBV29-1 and TRBJ1-2, with TRBD1 matching over 9 bases. The trim removed 6 bases at V and 7 bases at J, leaving 15 bases unmatched. CDR3 length: 15 amino acids. The germline V gene encodes CDR1 SQVTM and CDR2 ANQGSEA. The CDR3 DNA sequence: TGCAGCGTGGTCACCCCGGGACAGGGTCTTGGTGGCTACACCTTC. This sequence encodes CSVVTPGQGLGGYTF.

The rearrangement joins TRBV2 to TRBJ1-5; tentatively, D is TRBD1 (6 bases). Germline lookup yields CDR1 SNHLY and CDR2 FYNNEI. CDR3 length: 15 residues. The V end was cut by 10 bases, the J end by 4 bases, with 20 bases between. CDR3 DNA sequence: TGTGCCACTAATACCGGGACATCGAGGAATCAGCCCCAGCATTTT. As protein: CATNTGTSRNQPQHF.

This clonotype was observed at least ten times. V usage is TRBV7-9 and J usage is TRBJ1-1; no reliable D call. Trimming left V 5 bases short and J 1 base short, with 14 bases between. CDR3 length equals 15 residues. The germline V gene encodes CDR1 SEHNR and CDR2 FQNEAQ (reference sequence). The CDR3 loop is CASSDPWGTNTEAFF. CDR3 coding DNA: TGTGCCAGCAGCGACCCGTGGGGAACGAACACTGAAGCTTTCTTT.

This clonotype was recorded a few times. The chain has TRBV7-9 and TRBJ2-2; D uncertain. Germline V lookup: CDR1 SEHNR, CDR2 FQNEAQ (reference sequence). The CDR3 sequence is 14 residues long. V lost 7 bases and J lost 1, with 10 bases in between. This chain's CDR3 is CASKASQNTGELFF. The DNA of the CDR3 is TGTGCCAGCAAGGCAAGCCAGAACACCGGGGAGCTGTTTTTT.

The chain links TRBV6-2 or TRBV6-3 to TRBJ1-2, with a tentative D call TRBD1 (6 bases). The CDR3 runs to 14 residues. Germline lookup yields CDR1 MNHEY and CDR2 SVGEGT. V lost 5 bases and J 3 bases, leaving 13 bases between the germline ends. The CDR3 reads CASSDPQGYYGYTF. The CDR3 DNA is TGTGCCAGCAGTGACCCACAGGGATACTATGGCTACACCTTC.

The chain recombines TRBV6-1 with TRBJ2-1; 10 nucleotides line up with TRBD2. This CDR3 is 15 amino acids long. With 5 bases clipped from V and 10 bases from J, the junction kept 11 bases outside the gene matches. The germline V gene encodes CDR1 MNHNS and CDR2 SASEGT. CDR3 in amino acids: CASSIRAGGPDEQFF. CDR3 in DNA: TGTGCCAGCAGTATAAGAGCGGGGGGGCCGGACGAGCAGTTCTTC.

This clonotype was found many times. The chain links TRBV7-2 to TRBJ2-5; 10 bases agree with TRBD1. The V and J ends lost 5 bases and 4 bases, in that order; junction bases with no gene match: 10. The germline V gene has CDR1 SGHTA and CDR2 FQGNSA. The CDR3 spans 16 residues. The CDR3 coding sequence is TGTGCCAGCAGCCCCCGGGACAGGGGTTTCAGAGAGACCCAGTACTTC. Protein product: CASSPRDRGFRETQYF.

This clonotype was counted between two and nine times. This sequence joins TRBV29-1 and TRBJ1-1, with D possibly TRBD1 on 6 matching bases. Trimming shortened V by 7 bases and J by 2 bases, and 14 bases separated the two germline ends. This CDR3 contains 13 residues. Germline lookup yields CDR1 SQVTM and CDR2 ANQGSEA. The CDR3 DNA is TGCAGCGGTGGGGTGGGGGGCAACACTGAAGCTTTCTTT. Encoded protein: CSGGVGGNTEAFF.

This clonotype has only one observation. The rearrangement uses TRBV19 and TRBJ1-5; the D gene is possibly TRBD1 (6 bases). Trimming cost V 2 bases and J 3 bases, with 8 bases left between them. The CDR3 sequence is 14 residues long. Germline assignment: CDR1 LNHDA and CDR2 SQIVND (reference sequence). Written as DNA, the CDR3 is TGTGCCAGTAGTATACAGGGGATCAATCAGCCCCAGCATTTT. Its translation: CASSIQGINQPQHF.

This clonotype was seen repeatedly, ten times or more. V usage is TRBV15 and J usage is TRBJ1-1; the D gene is possibly TRBD1 (5 bases). The V gene's germline CDR1 is LNHNV and CDR2 YYDKDF (reference sequence). Trimming pared 7 bases from V and 4 bases from J, leaving 19 bases between. The CDR3 totals 15 residues. Written as DNA, the CDR3 is TGTGCCACCACCCCTACATCTTTGGGGGGCACTGAAGCTTTCTTT. Its protein product is CATTPTSLGGTEAFF.

This clonotype was counted many times. The genes are TRBV3-1 and TRBJ2-5; unclear D gene. V lost 6 bases, J lost 2 bases, and 10 bases lay in between. Germline-derived CDR1 and CDR2 are LGHDT and YNNKEL (reference sequence). The CDR3 contains 13 residues. The CDR3 sequence is CASRSDLQETQYF. CDR3 in DNA: TGTGCCAGCAGATCCGACTTGCAAGAGACCCAGTACTTC.

This clonotype was counted only a few times. The V call is TRBV14, the J call TRBJ2-5; 9 bases match TRBD2. The CDR3 has 17 amino acids. Germline values: CDR1 SGHDN, CDR2 FVKESK. Losses at the gene ends were 0 bases for V and 3 bases for J; bases not matched to a gene: 8. The CDR3 DNA sequence: TGTGCCAGCAGCCAAGATGGGCTAGCGGGACCGAAAGAGACCCAGTACTTC. Protein sequence: CASSQDGLAGPKETQYF.

This clonotype has a count of ten or more. The rearrangement joins TRBV5-1 to TRBJ2-6; no reliable D call. Trimming pared 6 bases from V and 0 bases from J, leaving 7 bases between. CDR3 length: 14 amino acids. Germline CDR1 reads SGHRS; CDR2 reads YFSETQ. The CDR3 DNA reads TGCGCCAGCACCGACCCCTCTGGGGCCAACGTCCTGACTTTC. This codes for CASTDPSGANVLTF.

A remark on this clonotype: One end of the junction does not line up with germline, which may come from a read error. V and J are TRBV7-7 and TRBJ2-2; 8 nucleotides line up with TRBD1. Germline lookup yields CDR1 SSHAT and CDR2 FNYEAQ (reference sequence). CDR3 size: 14 residues. CDR3 sequence reads: CASSFGQGAGELFF. As DNA, the CDR3 is TGTGCTAGCAGCTTCGGACAGGGCGCCGGGGAGCTGTTTTTT.

This clonotype was found many times. The chain combines TRBV20-1 with TRBJ2-5; D is possibly TRBD1 (6 bases). This CDR3 has 12 amino acids. Germline CDR1 and CDR2: DFQATT and SNEGSKA (reference sequence). V gave up 3 bases and J gave up 3 bases, with 8 bases separating them. This chain's CDR3 is CSARAGEETQYF. CDR3 sequence (DNA): TGCAGTGCTAGGGCAGGGGAAGAGACCCAGTACTTC.

This clonotype turned up a few times. The rearrangement links TRBV7-9 to TRBJ2-1, with 8 bases matching TRBD1. CDR3 size: 15 residues. J gave up 6 bases and V 7 bases, and 11 bases lay outside the gene matches. Germline CDR1 is SEHNR and CDR2 is FQNEAQ (reference sequence). The CDR3 sequence is CASTLGQGVGNEQFF. In nucleotides, the CDR3 is TGTGCCAGCACCCTAGGACAGGGTGTTGGCAATGAGCAGTTCTTC. Supplemented by reference TRBV7-9 and TRBJ2-1, the full variable domain reads DTGVSQNPRHKITKRGQNVTFRCDPISEHNRLYWYRQTLGQGPEFLTYFQNEAQLEKSRLLSDRFSAERPKGSFSTLEIQRTEQGDSAMYLCASTLGQGVGNEQFFGPGTRLTVL.

The V and J genes are TRBV18 and TRBJ1-5, with D hard to call. Germline CDR1 KGHSH, CDR2 LQKENI. Deletions cut 0 bases from V and 10 bases from J, with 13 bases between. The CDR3 runs to 14 residues. CDR3 nucleotide sequence: TGTGCCAGCTCACCACCGGGGATGGGTTTCCCCCAGCATTTT. It is translated as CASSPPGMGFPQHF. The entire variable domain, with the rest obtained from reference TRBV18 and TRBJ1-5, is as follows: NAGVMQNPRHLVRRRGQEARLRCSPMKGHSHVYWYRQLPEEGLKFMVYLQKENIIDESGMPKERFSAEFPKEGPSILRIQQVVRGDSAAYFCASSPPGMGFPQHFGDGTRLSIL.

This clonotype was observed a handful of times. This may be a read error: a much more frequent sequence differs by one nucleotide. The chain links TRBV11-2 to TRBJ2-1; TRBD1 agrees at 9 bases. Germline V gene data show CDR1 as SGHAT and CDR2 as FQNNGV. CDR3 length: 15 residues. The V gene end was trimmed by 4 bases and the J gene end by 8 bases; junction bases not matched to a gene: 9. The CDR3 DNA sequence: TGTGCCAGCAGCTCCTCCGGGACAGGGCATCATGAGCAGTTCTTC. It encodes CASSSSGTGHHEQFF.

This clonotype has more than one count but fewer than ten. The J gene is TRBJ2-2, the V gene TRBV29-1, with a possible D match to TRBD1 (7 bases). V was pared by 1 base and J by 6 bases, with 15 bases between. This CDR3 has 15 residues. Germline V gives CDR1 SQVTM, CDR2 ANQGSEA. This CDR3 reads CSVEGPARGAGELFF. CDR3 in DNA: TGCAGCGTTGAAGGTCCGGCCAGGGGGGCCGGGGAGCTGTTTTTT.

The rearrangement links TRBV20-1 to TRBJ1-1; D is unresolved. Trimming cost V 5 bases and J 0 bases, with 10 bases left between them. CDR1 and CDR2 from the germline V gene are DFQATT and SNEGSKA (reference sequence). The CDR3 has 13 amino acids. CDR3 DNA: TGCAGTGCTCTCGGACGGCTGAACACTGAAGCTTTCTTT. Residues: CSALGRLNTEAFF.

This clonotype showed up just a few times. V and J are TRBV5-1 and TRBJ2-5; tentatively, D is TRBD1 or TRBD2 (6 bases each). The CDR3 is made up of 14 amino acids. V lost 4 bases and J lost 3, with 13 bases in between. Germline values: CDR1 SGHRS, CDR2 YFSETQ. This chain's CDR3 is CASSPPGAEETQYF. CDR3 nucleotide sequence: TGCGCCAGCAGCCCCCCGGGGGCTGAAGAGACCCAGTACTTC.

There are a few counts of this clonotype. This chain links TRBV12-3 or TRBV12-4 with TRBJ1-5; 10 bases fit TRBD1. Trimming took 4 bases from V and 6 from J; bases not matched to a gene: 6. The CDR3 is 15 residues long. The DNA for the CDR3 is TGTGCCAGCAGTTCCCGACAGGGGGCTGTTCAGCCCCAGCATTTT. Translating it yields CASSSRQGAVQPQHF.

There are many counts of this clonotype. The chain employs TRBV7-8 and TRBJ2-3, with 12 nucleotides matching TRBD2. The CDR3 totals 17 residues. Germline CDR1 and CDR2: SGHVS and FQNEAQ. V lost 1 base and J lost 6; bases outside the gene matches: 8. The CDR3 loop reads CASSLGLAGGLVDTQYF. The CDR3 region has the DNA TGTGCCAGCAGCTTAGGTCTAGCGGGGGGGCTTGTGGATACGCAGTATTTT.

This chain links TRBV3-1 with TRBJ1-1, with TRBD1 identical over 7 bases. Germline CDR1 is LGHDT and CDR2 is YNNKEL (reference sequence). J gave up 4 bases and V 6 bases, and 8 bases lay outside the gene matches. The CDR3 loop spans 14 amino acids. Here the CDR3 reads CASRQGGGTTEAFF. The CDR3 DNA reads TGTGCCAGCAGGCAGGGGGGGGGCACCACTGAAGCTTTCTTT. Complete variable domain (other parts from reference TRBV3-1 and TRBJ1-1): DTAVSQTPKYLVTQMGNDKSIKCEQNLGHDTMYWYKQDSKKFLKIMFSYNNKELIINETVPNRFSPKSPDKAHLNLHINSLELGDSAVYFCASRQGGGTTEAFFGQGTRLTVV.

This clonotype was observed at least ten times. This chain connects TRBV3-1 to TRBJ1-3, with D tentatively TRBD1 (5 bases). CDR3 length: 14 residues. Germline V gene data show CDR1 as LGHDT and CDR2 as YNNKEL (reference sequence). V was shortened by 4 bases and J by 4 bases, with 11 bases between the two germline ends. The CDR3 spells CASSPGPPGNTIYF. The CDR3 DNA reads as TGTGCCAGCAGCCCGGGACCCCCGGGAAACACCATATATTTT.

This clonotype came up many times. The chain has TRBV7-2 and TRBJ1-4; D gene ambiguous. Germline loops: CDR1 SGHTA, CDR2 FQGNSA. The CDR3 runs 17 residues. The V end lost 3 bases, the J end lost 7 bases, and 21 bases lay between the germline ends. CDR3 coding DNA: TGTGCCAGCAGCTTTAACCTAATGGTAGATGGGAGTGAAAAACTGTTTTTT. This sequence encodes CASSFNLMVDGSEKLFF.